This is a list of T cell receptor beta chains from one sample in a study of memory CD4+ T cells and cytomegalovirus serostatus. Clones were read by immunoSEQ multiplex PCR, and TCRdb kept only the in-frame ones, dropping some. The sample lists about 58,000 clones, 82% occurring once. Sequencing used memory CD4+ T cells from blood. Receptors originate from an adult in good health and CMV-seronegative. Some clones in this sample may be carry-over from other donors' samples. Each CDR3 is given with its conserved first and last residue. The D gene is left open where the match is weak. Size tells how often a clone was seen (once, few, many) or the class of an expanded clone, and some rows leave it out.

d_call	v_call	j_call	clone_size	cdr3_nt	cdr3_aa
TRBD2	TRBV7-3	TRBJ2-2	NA	TGTGCCAGCAGCCCCCGGGCTAGCGGGAACACCGGGGAGCTGTTTTTT	CASSPRASGNTGELFF
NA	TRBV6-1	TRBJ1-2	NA	TGTGCCAGCAGTCCCGACAGGCGTGCCTATGGCTACACCTTC	CASSPDRRAYGYTF
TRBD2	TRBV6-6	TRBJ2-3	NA	TGTGCCAGCGGACGGACTAGCGGTCCACGAGATACGCAGTATTTT	CASGRTSGPRDTQYF
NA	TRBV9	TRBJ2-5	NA	TGTGCCAGCAGCGGTGGCGGGCCGGGGGAGACCCAGTACTTC	CASSGGGPGETQYF
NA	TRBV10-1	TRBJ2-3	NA	TGCGCCAGCAGTGCAGGGGGGGATACGCAGTATTTT	CASSAGGDTQYF
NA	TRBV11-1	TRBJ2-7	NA	TGTGCCAGCAGCCAGGAGGGGTACGAGCAGTACTTC	CASSQEGYEQYF
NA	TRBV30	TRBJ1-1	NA	TGTGCCTGGAGTGTACTCGGTGCTCTACCCGGTGAAGCTTTCTTT	CAWSVLGALPGEAFF
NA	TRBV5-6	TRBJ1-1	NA	TGTGCCAGCAGCTCGATACCAGGCGGAAGCACTGAAGCTTTCTTT	CASSSIPGGSTEAFF
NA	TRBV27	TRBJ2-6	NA	TGTGCCAGCAGCTTCTCTGGGGCCAACGTCCTGACTTTC	CASSFSGANVLTF
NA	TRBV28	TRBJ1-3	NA	TGTGCCAGCTTGGGGGGCGCCAGAAACACCATATATTTT	CASLGGARNTIYF
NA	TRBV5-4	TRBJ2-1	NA	TGTGCCAGCAGCTTGGTACAGGGTAAGGATGAGCAGTTCTTC	CASSLVQGKDEQFF
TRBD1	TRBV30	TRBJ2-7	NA	TGTGCCTGGAGTTCCGGGACAGGGGGCGCATTGTACGAGCAGTACTTC	CAWSSGTGGALYEQYF
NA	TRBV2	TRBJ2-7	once	TGTGCCAGCTCCGGTTCGGGCTACGAGCAGTACTTC	CASSGSGYEQYF
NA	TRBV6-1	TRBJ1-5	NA	TGTGCCAGCAGCCCGACATTTTCTCAGCCCCAGCATTTT	CASSPTFSQPQHF
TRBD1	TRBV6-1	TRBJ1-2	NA	TGTGCCAGTGCCGGGACAGGGCCCAGCTATGGCTACACCTTC	CASAGTGPSYGYTF
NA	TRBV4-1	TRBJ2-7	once	TGCGCCAGCAGCCAAGAGCAAGGCGGGAATTACTACGAGCAGTACTTC	CASSQEQGGNYYEQYF
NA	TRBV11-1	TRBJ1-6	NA	TGTGCCAGCAGCGTGACAGCCTCCTATAATTCACCCCTCCACTTT	CASSVTASYNSPLHF
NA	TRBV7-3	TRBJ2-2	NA	TGTGCCAGCAGCCAAGTACCCCAGGGCACCGGGGAGCTGTTTTTT	CASSQVPQGTGELFF
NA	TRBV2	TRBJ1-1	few	TGTGCCAGCAGTGTTTCAGTGGGAGCTTTCTTT	CASSVSVGAFF
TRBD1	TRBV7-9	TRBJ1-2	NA	TGTGCCAGCAGCTTGGGACAGGGGACCTATGGCTACACCTTC	CASSLGQGTYGYTF
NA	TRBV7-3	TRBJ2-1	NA	TGTGCCAGCAGCCCCCAAGGGATCAATGAGCAGTTCTTC	CASSPQGINEQFF
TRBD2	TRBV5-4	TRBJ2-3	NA	TGTGCCAGCAGCCCGACTAGCGGGGGGGAAACAGATACGCAGTATTTT	CASSPTSGGETDTQYF
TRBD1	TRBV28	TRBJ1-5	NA	TGTGCCAGCAGTTCATCATACAGGGGTCGCAATCAGCCCCAGCATTTT	CASSSSYRGRNQPQHF
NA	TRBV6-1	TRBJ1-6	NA	TGTGCCAGCTGCGTAGGGGAGCGGGATAATTCACCCCTCCACTTT	CASCVGERDNSPLHF
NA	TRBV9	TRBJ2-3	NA	TGTGCCAGCAGCGAAAGAGCATCATTTAGCACAGATACGCAGTATTTT	CASSERASFSTDTQYF
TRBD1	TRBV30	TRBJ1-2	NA	TGTGCCTGGCATACACCAGGGGGCGTCAACTATGGCTACACCTTC	CAWHTPGGVNYGYTF
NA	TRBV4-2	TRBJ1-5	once	TGTGCCAGCAGTGGTCCCCGGGGGCGGAATCAGCCCCAGCATTTT	CASSGPRGRNQPQHF
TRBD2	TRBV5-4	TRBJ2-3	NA	TGTGCCAGCAGCGGGGGGACTAGCGGGAGAGGGACAGATACGCAGTATTTT	CASSGGTSGRGTDTQYF
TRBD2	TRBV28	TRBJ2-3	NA	TGTGCCAGCAGTTTATGGAGGGAGGGCCCGAGGGATACGCAGTATTTT	CASSLWREGPRDTQYF
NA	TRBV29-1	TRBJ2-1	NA	TGCAGCGTTGATCTCCGGGACCGGGGGTGCAATGAGCAGTTCTTC	CSVDLRDRGCNEQFF
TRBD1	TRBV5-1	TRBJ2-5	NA	TGCGCCAGCAGCTTGGAGGACAGGGGTACAGAGACCCAGTACTTC	CASSLEDRGTETQYF
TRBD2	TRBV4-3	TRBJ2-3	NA	TGCGCCAGCAGCCACGACACCGGGACTAGCGGGATTAGCACAGATACGCAGTATTTT	CASSHDTGTSGISTDTQYF
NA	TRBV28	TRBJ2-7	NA	TGTGCCAGCAGTTTGATAGGCAGGGGGGGCGAGCAGTACTTC	CASSLIGRGGEQYF
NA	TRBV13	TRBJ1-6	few	TGTGCCAGCAGCCCCCCTTCGGGGACACCCCTCCACTTT	CASSPPSGTPLHF
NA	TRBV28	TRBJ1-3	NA	TGTGCCAGCAGCTCTACAGGGTTGGGAAACACCATATATTTT	CASSSTGLGNTIYF
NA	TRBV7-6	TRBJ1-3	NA	TGTGCCAGCAGCGCCGGGACAAACTCTGGAAACACCATATATTTT	CASSAGTNSGNTIYF
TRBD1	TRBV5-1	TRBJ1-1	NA	TGCGCCAGCAGCTTCGGGACAGGTCGCACTGAAGCTTTCTTT	CASSFGTGRTEAFF
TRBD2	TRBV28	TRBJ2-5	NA	TGTGCCAGCAGTAAATGGACTAGCGGGAGTATGAAGACCCAGTACTTC	CASSKWTSGSMKTQYF